This section outlines one TCR beta chain sequence together with its context. The record originates from a study of PD-L1 blockade in urothelial cancer. In the study overall: Atezolizumab 1,200 mg was given intravenously every 3 weeks, starting 2014. At 3 weeks after treatment start (second dose) and again at 6 weeks, blood was analyzed.

Assay: immunoSEQ multiplex PCR; the TCRdb copy retains only in-frame clones and omits some. The sample has about 93,000 clones; around 90% are singletons. Time point given: pretreatment peripheral blood. There are 21 residues in the CDR3. CDR1 is LGHNA, CDR2 YSLEER, per germline. V lost 4 bases, J lost 0 bases, and 21 bases stayed unmatched. The sample consisted of PBMCs, taken around atezolizumab (anti-PD-L1) treatment. V is TRBV4-3 and J is TRBJ2-4; 7 bases line up with TRBD1. This sequence was found in a man aged 60-69 years with urothelial cancer. CDR3 protein: CASSPPIWGTEESLAKNIQYF. For the CDR3, the DNA is TGCGCCAGCAGCCCCCCAATCTGGGGGACAGAAGAATCACTAGCCAAAAACATTCAGTACTTC.